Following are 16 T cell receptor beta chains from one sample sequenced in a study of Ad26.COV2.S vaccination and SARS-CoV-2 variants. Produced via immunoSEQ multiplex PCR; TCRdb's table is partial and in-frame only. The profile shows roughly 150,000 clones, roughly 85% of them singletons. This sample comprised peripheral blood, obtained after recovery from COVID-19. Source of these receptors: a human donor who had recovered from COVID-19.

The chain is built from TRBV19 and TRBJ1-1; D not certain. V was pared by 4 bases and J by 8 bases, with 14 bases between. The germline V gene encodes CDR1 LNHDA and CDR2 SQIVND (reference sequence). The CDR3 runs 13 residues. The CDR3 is CASSTADFSEAFF. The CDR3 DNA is TGTGCCAGTAGTACCGCCGACTTCTCCGAAGCTTTCTTT.

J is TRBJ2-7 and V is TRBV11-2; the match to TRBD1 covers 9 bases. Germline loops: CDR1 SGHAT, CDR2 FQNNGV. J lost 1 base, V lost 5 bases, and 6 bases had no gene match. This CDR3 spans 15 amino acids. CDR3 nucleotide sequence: TGTGCCAGCAGCCCGCCGGGACAGGGATCCTACGAGCAGTACTTC. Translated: CASSPPGQGSYEQYF.

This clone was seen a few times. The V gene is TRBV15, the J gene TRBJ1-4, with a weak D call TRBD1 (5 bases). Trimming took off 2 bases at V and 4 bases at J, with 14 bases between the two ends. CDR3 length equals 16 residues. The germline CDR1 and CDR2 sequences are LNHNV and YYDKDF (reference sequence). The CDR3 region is CATSRNPGRINEKLFF. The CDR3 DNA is TGTGCCACCAGCAGAAACCCGGGACGGATTAATGAAAAACTGTTTTTT.

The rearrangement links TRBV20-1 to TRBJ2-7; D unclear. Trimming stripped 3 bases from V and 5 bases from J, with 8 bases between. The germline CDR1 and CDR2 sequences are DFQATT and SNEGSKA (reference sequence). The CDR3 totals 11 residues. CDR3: CSASESNEQYF. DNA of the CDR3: TGCAGTGCTAGCGAGAGCAACGAGCAGTACTTC.

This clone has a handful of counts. The CDR3 protein is CATSPKRVLTGNTEAFF. CDR3 coding DNA: TGTGCCACCTCACCAAAGAGAGTCTTGACAGGGAACACTGAAGCTTTCTTT. The chain joins TRBV14 to TRBJ1-1, with D perhaps matching TRBD1 (6 bases). The length of the CDR3 is 17 residues. CDR1 and CDR2 from the germline V gene are SGHDN and FVKESK. V was pared by 10 bases and J by 1 base, with 25 bases between.

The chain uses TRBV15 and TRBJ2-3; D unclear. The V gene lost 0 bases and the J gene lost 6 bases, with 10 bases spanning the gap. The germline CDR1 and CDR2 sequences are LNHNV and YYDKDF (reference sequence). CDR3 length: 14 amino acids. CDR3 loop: CATSRDTPRDTQYF. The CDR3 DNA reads TGTGCCACCAGCAGAGACACCCCTCGGGATACGCAGTATTTT. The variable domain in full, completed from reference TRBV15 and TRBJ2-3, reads DAMVIQNPRYQVTQFGKPVTLSCSQTLNHNVMYWYQQKSSQAPKLLFHYYDKDFNNEADTPDNFQSRRPNTSFCFLDIRSPGLGDTAMYLCATSRDTPRDTQYFGPGTRLTVL.

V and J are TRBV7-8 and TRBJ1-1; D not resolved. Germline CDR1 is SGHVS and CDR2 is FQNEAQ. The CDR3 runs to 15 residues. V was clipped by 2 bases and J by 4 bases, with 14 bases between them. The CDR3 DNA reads TGTGCCAGCAGCTTACCTGAGGGTTATGGCACTGAAGCTTTCTTT. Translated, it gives CASSLPEGYGTEAFF. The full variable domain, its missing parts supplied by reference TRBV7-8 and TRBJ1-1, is GAGVSQSPRYKVAKRGQDVALRCDPISGHVSLFWYQQALGQGPEFLTYFQNEAQLDKSGLPSDRFFAERPEGSVSTLKIQRTQQEDSAVYLCASSLPEGYGTEAFFGQGTRLTVV.

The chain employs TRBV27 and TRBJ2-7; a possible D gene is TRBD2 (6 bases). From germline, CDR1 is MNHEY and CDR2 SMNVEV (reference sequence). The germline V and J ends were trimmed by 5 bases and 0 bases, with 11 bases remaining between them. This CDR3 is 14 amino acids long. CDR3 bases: TGTGCCAGCAGTGTGGCCGGGAGCTCCTACGAGCAGTACTTC. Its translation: CASSVAGSSYEQYF.

The CDR3 sequence: CAWKRSGKEKLFF. The CDR3 coding sequence is TGTGCCTGGAAGCGTAGCGGAAAGGAAAAACTGTTTTTT. The J gene is TRBJ1-4, the V gene TRBV30, with D hard to call. Germline V gene sequence: CDR1 GTSNPN, CDR2 SVGIG (reference sequence). V lost 4 bases and J 8 bases, leaving 14 bases between the germline ends. The CDR3 runs to 13 residues. Based on the CDR3 plus reference TRBV30 and TRBJ1-4, the full variable domain is SQTIHQWPATLVQPVGSPLSLECTVEGTSNPNLYWYRQAAGRGLQLLFYSVGIGQISSEVPQNLSASRPQDRQFILSSKKLLLSDSGFYLCAWKRSGKEKLFFGSGTQLSVL.

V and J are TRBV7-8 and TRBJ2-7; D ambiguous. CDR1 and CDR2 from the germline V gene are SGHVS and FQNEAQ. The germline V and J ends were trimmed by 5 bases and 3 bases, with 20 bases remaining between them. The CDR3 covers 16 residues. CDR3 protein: CASSPQPPGLLYEQYF. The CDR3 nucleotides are TGTGCCAGCAGCCCTCAGCCCCCGGGCCTCCTCTACGAGCAGTACTTC.

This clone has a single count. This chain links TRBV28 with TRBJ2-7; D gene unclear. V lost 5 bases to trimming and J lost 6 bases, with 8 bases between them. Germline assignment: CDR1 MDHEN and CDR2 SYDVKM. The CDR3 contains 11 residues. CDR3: CASSIGREQYF. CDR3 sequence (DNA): TGTGCCAGCAGTATAGGCCGCGAGCAGTACTTC. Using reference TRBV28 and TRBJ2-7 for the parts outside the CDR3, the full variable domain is DVKVTQSSRYLVKRTGEKVFLECVQDMDHENMFWYRQDPGLGLRLIYFSYDVKMKEKGDIPEGYSVSREKKERFSLILESASTNQTSMYLCASSIGREQYFGPGTRLTVT.

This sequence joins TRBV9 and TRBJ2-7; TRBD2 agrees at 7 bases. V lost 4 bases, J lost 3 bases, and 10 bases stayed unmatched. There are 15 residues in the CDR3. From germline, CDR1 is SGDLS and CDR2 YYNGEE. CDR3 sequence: CASSPGDYPDYEQYF. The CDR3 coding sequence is TGTGCCAGCAGCCCTGGGGACTATCCTGACTACGAGCAGTACTTC.

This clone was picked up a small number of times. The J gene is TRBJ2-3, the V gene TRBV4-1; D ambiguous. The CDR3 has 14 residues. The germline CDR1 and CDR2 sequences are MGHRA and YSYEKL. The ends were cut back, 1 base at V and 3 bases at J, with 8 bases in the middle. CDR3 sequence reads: CASSQGAETDTQYF. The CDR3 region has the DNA TGCGCCAGCAGCCAAGGGGCGGAAACAGATACGCAGTATTTT.

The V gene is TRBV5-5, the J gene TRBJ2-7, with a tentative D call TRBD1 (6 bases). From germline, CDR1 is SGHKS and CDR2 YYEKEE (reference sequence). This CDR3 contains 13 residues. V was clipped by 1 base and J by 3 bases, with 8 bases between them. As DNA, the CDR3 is TGTGCCAGCAGCTTGAGGACAGACTACGAGCAGTACTTC. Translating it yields CASSLRTDYEQYF.

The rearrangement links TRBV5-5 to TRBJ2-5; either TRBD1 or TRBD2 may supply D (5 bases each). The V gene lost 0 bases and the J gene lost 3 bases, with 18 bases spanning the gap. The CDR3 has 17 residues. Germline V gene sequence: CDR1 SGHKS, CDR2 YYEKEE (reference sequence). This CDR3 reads CASSLAIRQISEETQYF. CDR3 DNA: TGTGCCAGCAGCTTGGCCATCAGACAGATTAGCGAAGAGACCCAGTACTTC.

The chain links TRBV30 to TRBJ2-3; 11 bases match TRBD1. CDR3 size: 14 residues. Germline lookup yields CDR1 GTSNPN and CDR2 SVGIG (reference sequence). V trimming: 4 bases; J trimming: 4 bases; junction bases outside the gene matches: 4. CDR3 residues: CAWTLGQGADTQYF. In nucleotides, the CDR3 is TGTGCCTGGACCCTGGGACAGGGGGCAGATACGCAGTATTTT. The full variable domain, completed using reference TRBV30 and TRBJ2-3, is SQTIHQWPATLVQPVGSPLSLECTVEGTSNPNLYWYRQAAGRGLQLLFYSVGIGQISSEVPQNLSASRPQDRQFILSSKKLLLSDSGFYLCAWTLGQGADTQYFGPGTRLTVL.